The T cell receptor beta chain under discussion was sequenced for a study of shared clonotypes between healthy human individuals. Study-level information: Those who served as donors were a couple of women and a few men between the ages of 18 and 49. Used for every donor were three CD4 naive, three CD4 memory, two CD8 naive and one CD8 memory plate.

This table comes from immunoSEQ multiplex PCR, and its TCRdb copy is limited to in-frame clones, with some not included. The profile shows a few million clones, approximately 92% of them singletons. This clone has only a few counts. Its specificity is not known. CDR1 is SGHRS and CDR2 is YFSETQ in the germline V gene. V shed 4 bases and J 0 bases; nucleotides not matched to a gene: 8. The CDR3 sequence is 16 residues long. Study observations and caveats: Clonotype sharing among donors was thought likely to change with sequencing depth.

J is TRBJ1-1 and V is TRBV5-1, with TRBD1 matching over 8 bases. Material: naive CD4+ T cells sorted from blood. As to subset: CD45RA+ positively selected. The sequence derives from a man younger than 30 in good health. The CDR3 coding sequence is TGCGCCAGCAGCATCCAGGACAGGGCAATGAACACTGAAGCTTTCTTT. Residues: CASSIQDRAMNTEAFF.